This T cell receptor (beta chain) was observed in a study of control samples from healthy donors and cancer patients. The assay was immunoSEQ multiplex PCR, and TCRdb's table has in-frame clones only and misses some. Of approximately 210,000 clones listed, about 89% are singletons. There are 14 residues in the CDR3. The ends were cut back, 2 bases at V and 8 bases at J, with 13 bases in the middle. Looked up from germline, CDR1 is SGHTA and CDR2 is FQGNSA. This rearrangement joins TRBV7-2 to TRBJ2-1; the D gene is possibly TRBD1 (8 bases). The sample consisted of blood. The clonotype comes from a man aged 25-40 years in good health. This chain's CDR3 is CASSLSQGGYEQFF. The DNA of the CDR3 is TGTGCCAGCAGCTTATCACAGGGGGGGTATGAGCAGTTCTTC.